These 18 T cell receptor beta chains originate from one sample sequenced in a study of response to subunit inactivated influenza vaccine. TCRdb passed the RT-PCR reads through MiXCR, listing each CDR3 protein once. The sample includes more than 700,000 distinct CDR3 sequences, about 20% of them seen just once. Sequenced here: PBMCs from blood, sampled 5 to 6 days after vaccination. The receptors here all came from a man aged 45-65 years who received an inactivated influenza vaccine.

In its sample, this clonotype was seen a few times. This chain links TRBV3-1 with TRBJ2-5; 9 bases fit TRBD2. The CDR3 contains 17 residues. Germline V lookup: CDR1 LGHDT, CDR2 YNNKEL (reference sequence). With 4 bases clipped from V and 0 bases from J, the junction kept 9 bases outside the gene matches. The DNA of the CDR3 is TGTGCCAGCAGCCGTGATTTAGCGGGGGCCAACCAAGAGACCCAGTACTTC. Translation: CASSRDLAGANQETQYF.

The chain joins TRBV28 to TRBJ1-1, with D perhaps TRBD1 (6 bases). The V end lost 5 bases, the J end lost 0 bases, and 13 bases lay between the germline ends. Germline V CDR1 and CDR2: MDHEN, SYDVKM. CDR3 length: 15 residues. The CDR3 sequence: CASSPGDTMNTEAFF. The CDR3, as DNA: TGTGCCAGCAGTCCGGGGGACACGATGAACACTGAAGCTTTCTTT.

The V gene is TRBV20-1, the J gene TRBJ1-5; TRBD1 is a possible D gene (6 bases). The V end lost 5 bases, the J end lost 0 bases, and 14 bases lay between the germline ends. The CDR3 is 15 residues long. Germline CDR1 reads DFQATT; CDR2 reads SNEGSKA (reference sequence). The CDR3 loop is CSASDGTYSNQPQHF. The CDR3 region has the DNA TGCAGTGCTTCCGACGGGACATATAGCAATCAGCCCCAGCATTTT.

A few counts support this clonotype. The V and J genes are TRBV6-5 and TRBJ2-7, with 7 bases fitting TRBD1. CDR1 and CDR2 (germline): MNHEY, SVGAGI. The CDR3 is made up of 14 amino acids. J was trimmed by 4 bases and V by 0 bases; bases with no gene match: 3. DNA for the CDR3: TGTGCCAGCAGTTACTCCCAGGGGGTATACGAGCAGTACTTC. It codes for CASSYSQGVYEQYF.

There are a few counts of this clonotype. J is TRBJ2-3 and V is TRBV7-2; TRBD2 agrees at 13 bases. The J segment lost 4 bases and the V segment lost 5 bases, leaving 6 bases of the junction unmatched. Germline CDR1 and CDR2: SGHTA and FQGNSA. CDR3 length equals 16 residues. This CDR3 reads CASSRPTSGRADTQYF. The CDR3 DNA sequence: TGTGCCAGCAGCCGTCCAACTAGCGGGAGGGCAGATACGCAGTATTTT.

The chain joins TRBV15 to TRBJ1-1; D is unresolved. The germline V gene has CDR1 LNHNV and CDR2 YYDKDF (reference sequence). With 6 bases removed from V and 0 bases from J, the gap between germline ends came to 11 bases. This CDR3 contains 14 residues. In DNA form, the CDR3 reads TGTGCCACCAGGCCGTCCGTCCTGAACACTGAAGCTTTCTTT. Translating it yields CATRPSVLNTEAFF.

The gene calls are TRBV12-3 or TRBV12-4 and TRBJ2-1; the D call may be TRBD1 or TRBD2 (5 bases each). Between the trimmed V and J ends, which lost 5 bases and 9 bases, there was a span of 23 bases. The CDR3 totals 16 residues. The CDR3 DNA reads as TGTGCCAGCAGTGCCCCCGGGACCAGAGAAGTGGGTGAGCAGTTCTTC. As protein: CASSAPGTREVGEQFF.

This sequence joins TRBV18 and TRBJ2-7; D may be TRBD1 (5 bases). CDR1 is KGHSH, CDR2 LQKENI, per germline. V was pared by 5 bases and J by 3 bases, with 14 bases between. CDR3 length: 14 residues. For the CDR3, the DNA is TGTGCCAGCTCAAGGGGTTTTGGGGACTACGAGCAGTACTTC. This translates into CASSRGFGDYEQYF.

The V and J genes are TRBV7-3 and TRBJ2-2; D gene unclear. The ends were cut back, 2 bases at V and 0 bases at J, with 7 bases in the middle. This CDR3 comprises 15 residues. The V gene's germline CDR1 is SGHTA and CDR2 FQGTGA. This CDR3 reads CASSLDGANTGELFF. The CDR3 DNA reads TGTGCCAGCAGCTTAGACGGAGCGAACACCGGGGAGCTGTTTTTT.

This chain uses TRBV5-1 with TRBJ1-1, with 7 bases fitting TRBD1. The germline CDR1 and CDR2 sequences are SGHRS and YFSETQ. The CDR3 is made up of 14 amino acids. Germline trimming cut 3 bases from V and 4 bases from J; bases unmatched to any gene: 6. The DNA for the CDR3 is TGCGCCAGCAGCTCCGGAGCAGGGGGCACTGAAGCTTTCTTT. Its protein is CASSSGAGGTEAFF.

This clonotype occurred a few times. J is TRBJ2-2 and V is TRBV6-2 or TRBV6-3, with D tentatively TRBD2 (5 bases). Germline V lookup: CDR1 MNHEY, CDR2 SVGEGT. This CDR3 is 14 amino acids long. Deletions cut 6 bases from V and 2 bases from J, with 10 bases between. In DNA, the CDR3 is TGTGCCAGCAGGGGAGCGGTTAACACCGGGGAGCTGTTTTTT. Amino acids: CASRGAVNTGELFF.

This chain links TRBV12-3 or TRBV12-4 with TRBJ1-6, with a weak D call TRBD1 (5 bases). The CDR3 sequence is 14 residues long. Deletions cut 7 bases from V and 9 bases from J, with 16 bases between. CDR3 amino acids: CASTPGGSGSPLHF. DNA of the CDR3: TGTGCCAGCACCCCGGGGGGGTCGGGTTCACCCCTCCACTTT.

This CDR3 is CASSPRPPEQFF. The CDR3 nucleotides read TGTGCCAGCAGCCCCCGTCCACCTGAGCAGTTCTTC. The chain links TRBV7-9 to TRBJ2-1; unclear D gene. CDR1 and CDR2 (germline): SEHNR, FQNEAQ (reference sequence). This CDR3 has 12 amino acids. V lost 5 bases and J 9 bases, leaving 11 bases between the germline ends.

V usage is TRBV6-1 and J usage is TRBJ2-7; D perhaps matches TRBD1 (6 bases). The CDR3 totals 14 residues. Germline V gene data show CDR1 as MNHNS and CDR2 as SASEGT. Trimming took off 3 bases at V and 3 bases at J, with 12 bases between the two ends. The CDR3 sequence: CASSDRDIHYEQYF. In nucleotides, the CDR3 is TGTGCCAGCAGTGACCGGGACATCCACTACGAGCAGTACTTC.

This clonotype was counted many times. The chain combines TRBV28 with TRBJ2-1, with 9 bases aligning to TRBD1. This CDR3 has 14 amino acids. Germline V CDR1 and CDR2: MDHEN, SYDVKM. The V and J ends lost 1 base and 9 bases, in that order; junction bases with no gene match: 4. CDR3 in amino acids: CASSLLDRGSEQFF. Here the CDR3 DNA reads TGTGCCAGCAGTTTATTGGACAGGGGAAGTGAGCAGTTCTTC.

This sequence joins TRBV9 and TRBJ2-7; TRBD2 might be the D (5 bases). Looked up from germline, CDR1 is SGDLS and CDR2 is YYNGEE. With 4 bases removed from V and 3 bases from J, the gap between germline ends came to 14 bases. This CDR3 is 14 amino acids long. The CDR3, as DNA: TGTGCCAGCAGCCCAGGTTACGGGGACTACGAGCAGTACTTC. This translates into CASSPGYGDYEQYF.

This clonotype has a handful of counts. DNA for the CDR3: TGCGCCAGCAGCTCAGACACGATCTATGGCTACACCTTC. This gives the protein CASSSDTIYGYTF. The chain is built from TRBV5-1 and TRBJ1-2; D is ambiguous. The V gene's germline CDR1 is SGHRS and CDR2 YFSETQ. Trimming left V 3 bases short and J 4 bases short, with 10 bases between. This CDR3 region has 13 residues.

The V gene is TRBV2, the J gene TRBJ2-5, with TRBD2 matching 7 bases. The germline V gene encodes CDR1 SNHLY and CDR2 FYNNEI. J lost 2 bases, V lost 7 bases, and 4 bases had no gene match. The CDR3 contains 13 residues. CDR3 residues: CASTGEGQETQYF. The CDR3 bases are TGTGCCAGCACGGGGGAGGGTCAAGAGACCCAGTACTTC.